This T cell receptor beta chain was found in a study of T-cell reconstitution after alpha-beta-depleted transplantation in children. During its preparation, the TCRbeta library received unique molecular identifiers. MiXCR, run by TCRdb on the PCR reads, gives a single entry per CDR3 protein. This sample has some 590,000 distinct CDR3 sequences, with 10% found just once. The CDR3 is 13 amino acids. V lost 2 bases to trimming and J lost 2 bases, with 8 bases between them. The germline gives CDR1 SQVTM, CDR2 ANQGSEA. This clonotype was observed a few times. The source of this sequence is a human donor who donated a stem cell graft to a child with acute myeloid leukemia. The chain uses TRBV29-1 and TRBJ2-3; possible D gene TRBD1, 5 bases. The sequenced sample was PBMCs from the stem cell graft donor, obtained from the stem cell graft. CDR3 DNA: TGCAGCGTTGAACTAGGACACACAGATACGCAGTATTTT. Translated: CSVELGHTDTQYF.